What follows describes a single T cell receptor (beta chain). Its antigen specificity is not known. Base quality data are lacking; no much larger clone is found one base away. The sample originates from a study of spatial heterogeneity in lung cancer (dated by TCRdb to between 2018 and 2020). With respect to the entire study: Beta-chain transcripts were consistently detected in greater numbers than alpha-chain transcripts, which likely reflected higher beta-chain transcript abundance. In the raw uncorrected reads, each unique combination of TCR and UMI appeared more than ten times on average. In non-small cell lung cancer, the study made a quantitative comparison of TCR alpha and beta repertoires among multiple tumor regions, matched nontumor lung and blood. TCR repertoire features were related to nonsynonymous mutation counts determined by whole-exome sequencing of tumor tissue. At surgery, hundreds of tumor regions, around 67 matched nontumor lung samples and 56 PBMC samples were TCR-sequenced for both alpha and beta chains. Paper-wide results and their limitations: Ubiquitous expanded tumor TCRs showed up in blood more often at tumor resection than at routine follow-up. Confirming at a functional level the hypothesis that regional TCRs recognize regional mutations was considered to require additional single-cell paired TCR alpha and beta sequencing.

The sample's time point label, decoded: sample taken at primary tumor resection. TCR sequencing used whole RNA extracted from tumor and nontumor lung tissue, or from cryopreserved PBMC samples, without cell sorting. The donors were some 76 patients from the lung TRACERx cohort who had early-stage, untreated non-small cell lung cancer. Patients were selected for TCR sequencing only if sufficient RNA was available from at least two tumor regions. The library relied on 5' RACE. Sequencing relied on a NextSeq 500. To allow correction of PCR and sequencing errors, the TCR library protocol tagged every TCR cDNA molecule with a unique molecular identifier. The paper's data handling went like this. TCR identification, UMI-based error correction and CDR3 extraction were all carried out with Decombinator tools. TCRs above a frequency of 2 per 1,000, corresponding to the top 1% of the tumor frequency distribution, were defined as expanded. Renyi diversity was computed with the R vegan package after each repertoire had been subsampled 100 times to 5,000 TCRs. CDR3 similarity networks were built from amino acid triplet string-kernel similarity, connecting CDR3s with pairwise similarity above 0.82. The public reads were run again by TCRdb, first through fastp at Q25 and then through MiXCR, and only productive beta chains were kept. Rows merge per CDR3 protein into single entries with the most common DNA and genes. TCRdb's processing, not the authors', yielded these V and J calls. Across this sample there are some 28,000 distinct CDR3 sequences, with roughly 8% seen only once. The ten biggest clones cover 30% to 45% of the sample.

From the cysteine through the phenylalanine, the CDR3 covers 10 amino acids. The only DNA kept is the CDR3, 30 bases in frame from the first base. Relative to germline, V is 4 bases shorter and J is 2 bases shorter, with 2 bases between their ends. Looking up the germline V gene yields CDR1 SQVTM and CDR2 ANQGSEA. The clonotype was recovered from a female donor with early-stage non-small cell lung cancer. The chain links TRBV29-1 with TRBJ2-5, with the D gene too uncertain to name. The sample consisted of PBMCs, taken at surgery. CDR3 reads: CSVGQETQYF. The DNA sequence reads TGCAGCGTTGGTCAAGAGACCCAGTACTTC.